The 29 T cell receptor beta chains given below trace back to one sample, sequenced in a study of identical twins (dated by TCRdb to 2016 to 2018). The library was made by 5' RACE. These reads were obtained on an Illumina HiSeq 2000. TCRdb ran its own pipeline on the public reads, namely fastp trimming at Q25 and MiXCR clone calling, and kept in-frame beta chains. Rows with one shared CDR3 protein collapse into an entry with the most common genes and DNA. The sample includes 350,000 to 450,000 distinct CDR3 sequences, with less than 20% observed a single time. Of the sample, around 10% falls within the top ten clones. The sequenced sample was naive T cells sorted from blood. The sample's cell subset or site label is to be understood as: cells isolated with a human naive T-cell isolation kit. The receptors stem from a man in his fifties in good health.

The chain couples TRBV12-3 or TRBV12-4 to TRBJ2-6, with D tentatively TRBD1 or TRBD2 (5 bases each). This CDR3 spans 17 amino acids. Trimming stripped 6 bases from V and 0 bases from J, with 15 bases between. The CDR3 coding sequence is TGTGCCAGCAGACTGGGACCCCAGAGCTCTGGGGCCAACGTCCTGACTTTC. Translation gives CASRLGPQSSGANVLTF.

CDR3 amino acids: CASGLAGGRNEQFF. The CDR3 coding sequence is TGCGCCAGCGGACTAGCGGGGGGTCGCAATGAGCAGTTCTTC. This chain uses TRBV5-1 with TRBJ2-1; 14 nucleotides line up with TRBD2. The CDR3 sequence is 14 residues long. Germline V CDR1 and CDR2: SGHRS, YFSETQ. Trimming cost V 7 bases and J 6 bases; bases outside gene matches: 3.

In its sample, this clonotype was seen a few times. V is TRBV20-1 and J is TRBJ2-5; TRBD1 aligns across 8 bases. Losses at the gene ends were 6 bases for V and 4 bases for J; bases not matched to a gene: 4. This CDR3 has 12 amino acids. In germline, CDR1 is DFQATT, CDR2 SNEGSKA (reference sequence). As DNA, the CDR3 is TGCAGTGCAATGACAGGGGTAGAGACCCAGTACTTC. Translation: CSAMTGVETQYF.

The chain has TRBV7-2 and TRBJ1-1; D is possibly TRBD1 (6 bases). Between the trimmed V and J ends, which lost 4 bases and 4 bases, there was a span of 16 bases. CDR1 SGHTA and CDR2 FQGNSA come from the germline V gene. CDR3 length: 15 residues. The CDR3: CASSSNRVSGTEAFF. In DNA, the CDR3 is TGTGCCAGCAGCTCTAACAGGGTATCAGGCACTGAAGCTTTCTTT.

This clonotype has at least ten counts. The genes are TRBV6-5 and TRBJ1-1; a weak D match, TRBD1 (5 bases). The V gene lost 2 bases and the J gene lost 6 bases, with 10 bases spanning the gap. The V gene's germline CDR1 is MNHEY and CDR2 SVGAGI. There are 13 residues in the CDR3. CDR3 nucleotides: TGTGCCAGCAGTTACGGCAGGGAAGCTGAAGCTTTCTTT. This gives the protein CASSYGREAEAFF.

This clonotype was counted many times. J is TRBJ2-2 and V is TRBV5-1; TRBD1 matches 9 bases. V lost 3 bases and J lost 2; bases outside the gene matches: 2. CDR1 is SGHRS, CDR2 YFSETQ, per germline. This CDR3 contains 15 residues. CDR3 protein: CASSWGQGNTGELFF. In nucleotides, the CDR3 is TGCGCCAGCAGCTGGGGACAGGGAAACACCGGGGAGCTGTTTTTT.

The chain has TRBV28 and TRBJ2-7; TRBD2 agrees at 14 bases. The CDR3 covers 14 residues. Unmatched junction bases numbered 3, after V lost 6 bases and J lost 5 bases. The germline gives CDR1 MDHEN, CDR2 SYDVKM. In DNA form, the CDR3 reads TGTGCCAGCAGACCGGGACTAGCGGGAGACGAGCAGTACTTC. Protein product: CASRPGLAGDEQYF.

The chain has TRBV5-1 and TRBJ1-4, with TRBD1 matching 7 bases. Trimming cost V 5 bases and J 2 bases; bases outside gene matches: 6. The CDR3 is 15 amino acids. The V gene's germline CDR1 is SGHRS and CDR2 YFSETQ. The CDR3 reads CASRDTGVTNEKLFF. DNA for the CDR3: TGCGCCAGCAGGGACACAGGGGTGACTAATGAAAAACTGTTTTTT. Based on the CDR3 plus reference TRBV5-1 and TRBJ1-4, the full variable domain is KAGVTQTPRYLIKTRGQQVTLSCSPISGHRSVSWYQQTPGQGLQFLFEYFSETQRNKGNFPGRFSGRQFSNSRSEMNVSTLELGDSALYLCASRDTGVTNEKLFFGSGTQLSVL.

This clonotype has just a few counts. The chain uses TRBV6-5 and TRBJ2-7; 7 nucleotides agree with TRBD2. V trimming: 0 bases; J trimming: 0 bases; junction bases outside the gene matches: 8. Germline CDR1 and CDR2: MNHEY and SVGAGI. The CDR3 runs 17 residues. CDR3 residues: CASSYSIRASGSYEQYF. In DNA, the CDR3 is TGTGCCAGCAGTTACTCGATACGTGCTAGCGGCTCCTACGAGCAGTACTTC.

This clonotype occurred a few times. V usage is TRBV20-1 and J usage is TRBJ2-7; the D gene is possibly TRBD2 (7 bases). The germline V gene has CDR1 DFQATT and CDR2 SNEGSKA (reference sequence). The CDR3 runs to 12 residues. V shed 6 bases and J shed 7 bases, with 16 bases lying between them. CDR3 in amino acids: CSATGEGTEQYF. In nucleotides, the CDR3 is TGCAGTGCGACGGGGGAGGGGACAGAGCAGTACTTC.

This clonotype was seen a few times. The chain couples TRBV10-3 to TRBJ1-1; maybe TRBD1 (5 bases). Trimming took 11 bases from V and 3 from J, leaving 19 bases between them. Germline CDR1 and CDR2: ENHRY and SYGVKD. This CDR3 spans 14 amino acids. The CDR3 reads CAVGSGSRYTEAFF. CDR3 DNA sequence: TGTGCCGTCGGGTCAGGGAGTAGGTACACTGAAGCTTTCTTT.

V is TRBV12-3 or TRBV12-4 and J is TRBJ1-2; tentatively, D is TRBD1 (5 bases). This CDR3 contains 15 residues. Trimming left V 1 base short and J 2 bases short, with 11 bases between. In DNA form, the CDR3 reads TGTGCCAGCAGTTTAGTCCAGGGTTCCAACTATGGCTACACCTTC. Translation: CASSLVQGSNYGYTF.

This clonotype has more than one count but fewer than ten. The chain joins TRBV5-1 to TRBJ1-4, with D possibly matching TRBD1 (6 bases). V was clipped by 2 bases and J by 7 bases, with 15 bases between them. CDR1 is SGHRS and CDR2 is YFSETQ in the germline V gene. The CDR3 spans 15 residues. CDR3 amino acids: CASSFQGTESEKLFF. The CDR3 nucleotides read TGCGCCAGCAGCTTCCAGGGGACTGAGAGTGAAAAACTGTTTTTT.

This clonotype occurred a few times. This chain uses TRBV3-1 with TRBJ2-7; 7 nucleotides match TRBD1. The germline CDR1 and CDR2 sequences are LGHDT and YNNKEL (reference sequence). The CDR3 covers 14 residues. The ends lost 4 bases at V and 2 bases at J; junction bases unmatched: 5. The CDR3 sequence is CASSRTQGAYEQYF. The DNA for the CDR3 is TGTGCCAGCAGCCGTACCCAGGGGGCCTACGAGCAGTACTTC.

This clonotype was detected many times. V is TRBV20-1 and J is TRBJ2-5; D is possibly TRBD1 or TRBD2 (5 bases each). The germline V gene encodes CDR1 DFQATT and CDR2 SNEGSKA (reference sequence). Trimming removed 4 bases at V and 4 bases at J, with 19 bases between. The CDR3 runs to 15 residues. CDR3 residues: CSATPGSGLGETQYF. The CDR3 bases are TGCAGTGCTACACCGGGCTCGGGGCTGGGAGAGACCCAGTACTTC.

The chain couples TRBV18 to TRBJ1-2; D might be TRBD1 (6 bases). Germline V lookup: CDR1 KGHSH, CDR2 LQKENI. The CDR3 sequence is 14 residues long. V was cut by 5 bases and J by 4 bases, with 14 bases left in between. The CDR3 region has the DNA TGTGCCAGCTCAACCCAGGGGACGGGCTATGGCTACACCTTC. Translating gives CASSTQGTGYGYTF.

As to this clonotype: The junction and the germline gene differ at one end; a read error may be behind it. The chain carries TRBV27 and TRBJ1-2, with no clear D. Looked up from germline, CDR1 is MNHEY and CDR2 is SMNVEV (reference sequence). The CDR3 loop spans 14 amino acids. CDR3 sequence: CASTDRTGSAGYAF. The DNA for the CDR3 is TGTGCCAGCACCGACCGAACGGGGAGTGCGGGCTACGCCTTC.

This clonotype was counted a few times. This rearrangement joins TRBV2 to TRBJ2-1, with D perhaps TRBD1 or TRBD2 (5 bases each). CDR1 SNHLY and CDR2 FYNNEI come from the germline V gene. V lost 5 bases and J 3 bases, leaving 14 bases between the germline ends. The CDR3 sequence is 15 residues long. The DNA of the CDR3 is TGTGCCAGCAGTCTATCGGGACGGATCTACAATGAGCAGTTCTTC. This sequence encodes CASSLSGRIYNEQFF. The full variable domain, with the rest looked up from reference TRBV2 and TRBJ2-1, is EPEVTQTPSHQVTQMGQEVILRCVPISNHLYFYWYRQILGQKVEFLVSFYNNEISEKSEIFDDQFSVERPDGSNFTLKIRSTKLEDSAMYFCASSLSGRIYNEQFFGPGTRLTVL.

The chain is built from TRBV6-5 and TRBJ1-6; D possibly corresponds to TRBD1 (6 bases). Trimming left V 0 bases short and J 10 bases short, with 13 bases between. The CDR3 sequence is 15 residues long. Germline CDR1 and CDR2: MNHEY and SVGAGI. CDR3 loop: CASSYSKPGASPLHF. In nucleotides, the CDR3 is TGTGCCAGCAGTTACTCGAAGCCGGGGGCCTCACCCCTCCACTTT.

This chain's CDR3 is CASSFTGAHYGYTF. CDR3 in DNA: TGTGCCAGCAGTTTCACAGGGGCCCACTATGGCTACACCTTC. The chain combines TRBV27 with TRBJ1-2, with 7 positions matching TRBD1. CDR3 length: 14 residues. Germline V lookup: CDR1 MNHEY, CDR2 SMNVEV (reference sequence). With 3 bases clipped from V and 3 bases from J, the junction kept 4 bases outside the gene matches.

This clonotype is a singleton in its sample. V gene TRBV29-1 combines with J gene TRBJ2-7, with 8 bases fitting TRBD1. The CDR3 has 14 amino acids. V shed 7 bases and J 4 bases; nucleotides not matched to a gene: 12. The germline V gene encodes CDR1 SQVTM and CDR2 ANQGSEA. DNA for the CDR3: TGCAGCGGCGCCGGGACAGGACCTCGGTACGAGCAGTACTTC. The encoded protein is CSGAGTGPRYEQYF.

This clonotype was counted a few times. CDR3 residues: CASSQLPAQRMADTQYF. The CDR3 nucleotides are TGCGCCAGCAGCCAACTGCCTGCCCAGCGCATGGCAGATACGCAGTATTTT. The genes are TRBV4-3 and TRBJ2-3; no reliable D call. Trimming took off 2 bases at V and 4 bases at J, with 19 bases between the two ends. There are 17 residues in the CDR3. Germline V gene sequence: CDR1 LGHNA, CDR2 YSLEER.

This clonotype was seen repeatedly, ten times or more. DNA of the CDR3: TGTGCCAGCACGCGCACAGATACGCAGTATTTT. Translated: CASTRTDTQYF. The genes are TRBV11-2 and TRBJ2-3, with D uncertain. V lost 7 bases to trimming and J lost 1 base, with 3 bases between them. In germline, CDR1 is SGHAT, CDR2 FQNNGV. This CDR3 is 11 amino acids long.

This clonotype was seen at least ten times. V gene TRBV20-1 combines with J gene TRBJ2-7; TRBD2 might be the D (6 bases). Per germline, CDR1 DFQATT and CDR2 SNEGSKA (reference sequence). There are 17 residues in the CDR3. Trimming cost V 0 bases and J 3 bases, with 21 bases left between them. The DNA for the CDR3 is TGCAGTGCTAGAGAAAGTGGGAGGACCCGAGGCCTCTACGAGCAGTACTTC. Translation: CSARESGRTRGLYEQYF.

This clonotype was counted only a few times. In nucleotides, the CDR3 is TGCAGTGCTAGCCTCCCTCCAGGTACCGGGGAGCTGTTTTTT. Amino acids: CSASLPPGTGELFF. The V gene is TRBV20-1, the J gene TRBJ2-2, with unresolved D. CDR1 and CDR2 from the germline V gene are DFQATT and SNEGSKA (reference sequence). V was shortened by 3 bases and J by 5 bases, with 13 bases between the two germline ends. The CDR3 is 14 residues long.

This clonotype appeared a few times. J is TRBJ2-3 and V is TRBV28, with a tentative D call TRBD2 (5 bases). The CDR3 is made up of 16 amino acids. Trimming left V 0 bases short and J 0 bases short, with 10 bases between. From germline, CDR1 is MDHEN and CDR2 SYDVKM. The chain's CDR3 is CASSLWEGLSTDTQYF. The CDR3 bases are TGTGCCAGCAGTTTATGGGAAGGACTTAGCACAGATACGCAGTATTTT.

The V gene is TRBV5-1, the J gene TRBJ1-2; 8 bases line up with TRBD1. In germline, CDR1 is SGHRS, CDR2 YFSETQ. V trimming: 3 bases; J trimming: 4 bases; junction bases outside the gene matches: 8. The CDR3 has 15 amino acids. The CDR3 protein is CASSSRQGRAYGYTF. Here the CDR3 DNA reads TGCGCCAGCAGCTCCCGACAGGGGAGGGCCTATGGCTACACCTTC.

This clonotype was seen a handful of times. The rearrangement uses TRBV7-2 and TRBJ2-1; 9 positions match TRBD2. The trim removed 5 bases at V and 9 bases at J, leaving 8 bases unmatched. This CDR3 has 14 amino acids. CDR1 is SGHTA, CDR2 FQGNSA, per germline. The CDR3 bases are TGTGCCAGCAGCCAGTCTAGCGGGGTTATTGAGCAGTTCTTC. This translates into CASSQSSGVIEQFF.

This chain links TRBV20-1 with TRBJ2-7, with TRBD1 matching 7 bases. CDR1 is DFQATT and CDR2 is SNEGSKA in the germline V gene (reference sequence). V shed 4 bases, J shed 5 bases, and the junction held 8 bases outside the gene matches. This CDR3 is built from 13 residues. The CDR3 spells CSATRDRANEQYF. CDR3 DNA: TGCAGTGCTACCCGAGACAGGGCCAACGAGCAGTACTTC.